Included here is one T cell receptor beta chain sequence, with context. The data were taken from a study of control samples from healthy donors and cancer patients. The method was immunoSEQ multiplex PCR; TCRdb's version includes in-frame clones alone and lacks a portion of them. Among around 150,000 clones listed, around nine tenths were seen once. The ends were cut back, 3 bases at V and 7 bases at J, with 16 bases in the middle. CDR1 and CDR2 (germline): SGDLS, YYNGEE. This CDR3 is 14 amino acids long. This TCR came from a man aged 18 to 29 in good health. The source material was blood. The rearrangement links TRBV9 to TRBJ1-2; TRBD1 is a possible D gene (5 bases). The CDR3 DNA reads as TGTGCCAGCAGCGGGGGCCTGATGGGTCGTGGCTACACCTTC. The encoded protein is CASSGGLMGRGYTF.